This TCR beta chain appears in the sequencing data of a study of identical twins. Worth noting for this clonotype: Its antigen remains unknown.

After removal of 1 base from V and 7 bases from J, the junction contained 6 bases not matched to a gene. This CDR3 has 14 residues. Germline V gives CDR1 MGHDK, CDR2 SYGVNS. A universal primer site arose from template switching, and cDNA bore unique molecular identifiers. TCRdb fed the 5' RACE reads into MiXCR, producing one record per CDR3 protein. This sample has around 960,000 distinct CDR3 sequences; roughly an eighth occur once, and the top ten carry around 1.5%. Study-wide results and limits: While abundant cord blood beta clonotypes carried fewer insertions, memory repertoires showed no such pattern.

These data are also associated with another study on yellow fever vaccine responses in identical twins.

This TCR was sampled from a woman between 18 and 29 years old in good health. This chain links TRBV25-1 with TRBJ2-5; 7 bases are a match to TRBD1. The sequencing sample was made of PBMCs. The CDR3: CASSESGQARTQYF. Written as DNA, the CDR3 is TGTGCCAGCAGTGAATCCGGACAGGCTAGGACCCAGTACTTC.